This TCR beta chain was recorded in a study of T cell responses to AZD1222 COVID-19 vaccine. Broader study findings: Close to half of all spike-specific TCRs reportedly target regions of the variants that are unmutated. Baseline serostatus was positive in only a handful of AZD1222 recipients. Clonal diversity was possibly underestimated; the donors were predominantly white British and more often female. The study sampled repertoires only after the peak T cell response.

Profiling relied on immunoSEQ multiplex PCR, and the TCRdb table lists in-frame clones only, not all of them. The table lists 200,000 or so clones, roughly 92% of them singletons, with more than 9% in the top ten. The CDR3 totals 14 residues. Germline V CDR1 and CDR2: SNHLY, FYNNEI. V was cut by 3 bases and J by 1 base, with 7 bases left in between. Points on this clone: What it binds is not known.

This material consisted of peripheral blood, taken on day 0 of AZD1222 vaccination. The receptor comes from an adult in good health. The rearrangement uses TRBV2 and TRBJ1-5; D gene ambiguous. The DNA for the CDR3 is TGTGCCAGCAGTGATAGAGACAGCAATCAGCCCCAGCATTTT. Its translation is CASSDRDSNQPQHF.